This T cell receptor (beta chain) was recorded in a study of blood T cell repertoires in COVID-19. Study summary: There were acute and convalescent COVID-19 samples, and they came from the United States, Italy and Spain.

Per the original data handling: Scientists estimated how many nucleated cells there were by amplifying reference gene primers. Profiling relied on immunoSEQ multiplex PCR, and the TCRdb table lists in-frame clones only, not all of them. V and J calls and clone size are given by that table; D and trimming were obtained from the DNA. The sample contains around 700,000 clones, around 89% of which appear only once. There are 16 residues in the CDR3. V was clipped by 2 bases and J by 5 bases, with 15 bases between them. Germline CDR1 is SGHVS and CDR2 is FNYEAQ. Sequencing used peripheral blood. V usage is TRBV7-6 and J usage is TRBJ2-2, with D perhaps matching TRBD2 (6 bases). This clonotype was sampled from a woman in her late teens or twenties with acute or convalescent COVID-19. CDR3 sequence reads: CASSLIGRGRTGELFF. Written as DNA, the CDR3 is TGTGCCAGCAGCTTAATCGGGCGGGGACGGACCGGGGAGCTGTTTTTT.